A selection of T cell receptor beta chains follows, all from one sample in a study of early T cells in non-severe SARS-CoV-2 infection. TCRdb reanalysed the 5' RACE reads using MiXCR and keeps one entry per CDR3 protein. The repertoire holds fewer than 100,000 distinct CDR3 sequences, with 5% to 7% as singletons. Sequencing was carried out using whole blood. These receptors originate from an adult who was a healthcare worker with PCR-confirmed SARS-CoV-2 infection or an uninfected control (not recorded which). Each CDR3 is given with its conserved first and last residue. Each record gives: D gene, V gene, clone size, CDR3 length, J gene, CDR3 DNA, CDR3 protein. D genes are given only for firm matches. Expanded clones are given a class, and other clones once, few, many or no size at all.

.	TRBV5-6	few	16	TRBJ2-5	TGTGCCAGCAGCTTTGATTTAGGGGCGCCCCGGGAGACCCAGTACTTC	CASSFDLGAPRETQYF
.	TRBV6-2/TRBV6-3	many	15	TRBJ1-5	TGTGCCAGCAGTTTGATCGGGGCAGGGTTTCAGCCCCAGCATTTT	CASSLIGAGFQPQHF
.	TRBV7-9	.	14	TRBJ1-4	TGTGCCAGCAGCCGTAGTAATGCTAATGAAAAACTGTTTTTT	CASSRSNANEKLFF
TRBD1	TRBV29-1	.	13	TRBJ1-2	TGCAGCGTTTCGCCGGGACAGGGCTATGGCTACACCTTC	CSVSPGQGYGYTF
TRBD2	TRBV27	many	13	TRBJ2-5	TGTGCCAGCAGTCTAGCGGGAAAAGAGACCCAGTACTTC	CASSLAGKETQYF
.	TRBV2	many	14	TRBJ1-5	TGTGCCAGCAGTGTCTCTAGGGGCAATCAGCCCCAGCATTTT	CASSVSRGNQPQHF
TRBD2	TRBV27	.	15	TRBJ2-7	TGTGCCAGCAGACAACTAGCGGGGGGTGCCTCCGAGCAGTACTTC	CASRQLAGGASEQYF
TRBD2	TRBV18	.	16	TRBJ2-3	TGTGCCAGCTCACCACAAGCGGGGGGGTCGTCAGATACGCAGTATTTT	CASSPQAGGSSDTQYF
.	TRBV7-8	few	19	TRBJ2-2	TGTGCCAGCAGCTTGTTGGGCGGGCTCCAACCGAGGGGCCCCGGGGAGCTGTTTTTT	CASSLLGGLQPRGPGELFF
.	TRBV19	few	15	TRBJ2-2	TGTGCCAGTAGTACCTGGGACCCACGGGGCGGGGAGCTGTTTTTT	CASSTWDPRGGELFF
.	TRBV7-9	many	14	TRBJ2-3	TGTGCCAGCAGCTTAGCACAGGGTCCGGATACGCAGTATTTT	CASSLAQGPDTQYF
TRBD1	TRBV28	few	15	TRBJ2-3	TGTGCCAGCAGCTTGGACAGGGGGCTCGTATATACGCAGTATTTT	CASSLDRGLVYTQYF
TRBD1	TRBV30	many	15	TRBJ1-1	TGTGCCTGGAGTGTACAAGGGGGCTCGAACACTGAAGCTTTCTTT	CAWSVQGGSNTEAFF
.	TRBV2	.	13	TRBJ1-1	TGTGCCAGCAGTTCCGCGGACGACAGGAAAGCTTTCTTT	CASSSADDRKAFF
.	TRBV5-6	.	14	TRBJ2-2	TGTGCCAGCAGCTTGGCCGGATGGACCGGGGAGCTGTTTTTT	CASSLAGWTGELFF
.	TRBV19	.	12	TRBJ2-7	TGTGCCAGTAGTATAGGGGGCTACGAGCAGTACTTC	CASSIGGYEQYF
.	TRBV30	few	11	TRBJ1-2	TGTGCCTGCGGGGGGTTGTATGGCTACACCTTC	CACGGLYGYTF
.	TRBV11-2	few	12	TRBJ2-1	TGTGCCAGCAGCTACACGAGGAACGAGCAGTTCTTC	CASSYTRNEQFF
.	TRBV5-4	.	14	TRBJ2-2	TGTGCCAGCAGCTTGGGGGGAAACACCGGGGAGCTGTTTTTT	CASSLGGNTGELFF
TRBD1	TRBV18	many	16	TRBJ1-5	TGTGCCAGCTCACCTCAACGACAGGGTCCCCCTCAGCCCCAGCATTTT	CASSPQRQGPPQPQHF
.	TRBV7-2	many	17	TRBJ1-5	TGTGCCAGCAGCTTAGGACAGGCCGGGGGGGTCAATCAGCCCCAGCATTTT	CASSLGQAGGVNQPQHF
.	TRBV18	few	15	TRBJ1-5	TGTGCCAGCTCACCACCACTTAGGGACGGGCAGCCCCAGCATTTT	CASSPPLRDGQPQHF
.	TRBV7-2	many	12	TRBJ1-2	TGTGCCAGCAGCATGGACAGCTATGGCTACACCTTC	CASSMDSYGYTF
.	TRBV5-1	few	15	TRBJ2-1	TGCGCCAGCAACCAGGACAGTACTTCTTACAATGAGCAGTTCTTC	CASNQDSTSYNEQFF
.	TRBV5-1	few	14	TRBJ2-2	TGCGCCAGCAGCTTGGCAAGGCCTATCGGGGAGCTGTTTTTT	CASSLARPIGELFF
.	TRBV4-2	few	16	TRBJ2-4	TGTGCCAGCAGCCCGACCGTTACAGCAGCCAAAAACATTCAGTACTTC	CASSPTVTAAKNIQYF
.	TRBV2	many	11	TRBJ2-3	TGTGCCAGCATGGTGGGGGCCACGCAGTATTTT	CASMVGATQYF